This T cell receptor beta chain came from a study of response to subunit inactivated influenza vaccine. CDR1 and CDR2 (germline): MNHEY, SVGEGT. This CDR3 contains 12 residues. V lost 2 bases and J 4 bases, leaving 5 bases between the germline ends. Findings and limits, study-wide: The authors put forward the suggestion that each seasonal influenza vaccination may bring in only a limited number of new T cells.

This clonotype was recorded many times. Its antigen is unidentified. TCRdb ran MiXCR on the RT-PCR reads and lists one entry per CDR3 protein. This sample yields 500,000 to 650,000 distinct CDR3 sequences, of which roughly 8.2% are seen a single time; over 10% belongs to the top ten. V gene TRBV6-2 or TRBV6-3 combines with J gene TRBJ1-2; D may be TRBD1 (5 bases). This TCR derives from a man aged 50 to 69 who received an inactivated influenza vaccine. Specimen: PBMCs from blood, collected roughly 24 months after vaccination. The CDR3 coding sequence is TGTGCCAGCAGTTACGGGGGCTATGGCTACACCTTC. It is translated as CASSYGGYGYTF.